This T cell receptor (beta chain) was sequenced for a study of cytomegalovirus exposure and HLA in healthy donors. Study background: Previous work identified roughly 120 million unique TCR beta sequences from about 179 million T cells.

Findings of the study overall: As confirmed in vitro, a few CMV-associated chains were specific for CMV antigens. The authors later found most CMV-associated TCR beta chains appeared HLA-restricted. Serostatus for CMV was the only available immune exposure information.

PCR involved 60 Vbeta and 13 Jbeta primers. Here immunoSEQ multiplex PCR was the method, and the copy in TCRdb shows in-frame clones only, minus some. The table records approximately 160,000 clones, about 64% of them present only once. As concerns this clone: Its target is not known.

Germline values: CDR1 SGHRS, CDR2 YFSETQ. This CDR3 comprises 16 residues. J was trimmed by 1 base and V by 0 bases; bases with no gene match: 3. The clonotype was recovered from a man over 45 in good health and CMV-seronegative. The chain carries TRBV5-1 and TRBJ2-4; TRBD2 matches 8 bases. The sequenced sample consisted of PBMCs. The CDR3 loop reads CASSLGLASAKNIQYF. CDR3 DNA sequence: TGCGCCAGCAGCTTGGGACTAGCGTCCGCCAAAAACATTCAGTACTTC.